This T cell receptor (beta chain) appears in the sequencing data of a study of Ad26.COV2.S vaccination and SARS-CoV-2 variants. The treatment was: over 15 received Ad26.COV2.S at low or high dose, single or two shots; 5 received placebo; per-sample allocation not given. The study sampled participants on day 63 after the first vaccine or placebo injection. This clone has only a few counts. Profiling relied on immunoSEQ multiplex PCR, and the TCRdb table lists in-frame clones only, not all of them. The table shows fewer than 600,000 clones, with 80% to 90% occurring only once. Germline assignment: CDR1 SGHAT and CDR2 FQNNGV. This CDR3 contains 13 residues. V was trimmed by 6 bases and J by 0 bases, leaving 9 bases between them.

This receptor was obtained from a person aged 18 to 65 who received the Ad26.COV2.S COVID-19 vaccine or a placebo. This chain joins TRBV11-2 and TRBJ2-7; D is possibly TRBD1 (6 bases). The sample was peripheral blood, taken in a trial of Ad26.COV2.S vaccine versus placebo. The CDR3 nucleotides read TGTGCCAGCAGGGTACAGGGCTCCTACGAGCAGTACTTC. Its translation is CASRVQGSYEQYF.